This T cell receptor beta chain appears in the sequencing data of a study of T cell responses to AZD1222 COVID-19 vaccine. Study-level background: Pooling covered second doses at about 4 or about 12 weeks. Whole-study findings and limits: Vaccine-related CD4 TCRs covered spike, predominating at 160-218 and 743-854. Among the donors, most were white British and more were female, and clonal diversity was possibly underestimated. Every sample of the repertoires postdated the peak T cell response.

V was clipped by 3 bases and J by 6 bases, with 9 bases between them. Germline loops: CDR1 GTSNPN, CDR2 SVGIG (reference sequence). CDR3 size: 12 residues. Method: immunoSEQ multiplex PCR; TCRdb's copy keeps in-frame clones and lacks some. The repertoire holds just under 100,000 clones, with approximately 91% as singletons. Comment on this clone: Its target is not known.

The sequencing here drew on peripheral blood, taken on day 0 of AZD1222 vaccination. The V gene is TRBV30, the J gene TRBJ2-1; TRBD1 or TRBD2 may be the D gene (5 bases each). The sequence was obtained from an adult in good health. This chain's CDR3 is CAWRVGANEQFF. CDR3 sequence (DNA): TGTGCCTGGAGGGTCGGGGCCAATGAGCAGTTCTTC.